This TCR beta chain originates from a study of cytomegalovirus exposure and HLA in healthy donors. Looking at the study overall: In terms of ancestry, the Caucasian-associated cluster contained roughly 80% of the approximately 400 genotyped donors. Whole-study results and caveats: Among the sequence variants, a highly shared cluster was likely an artifact of sequencing. TCR beta V- and J-gene trimming was later associated with a missense DCLRE1C variant.

About this clone itself: As yet, its antigen is unknown.

The CDR3 is made up of 12 amino acids. The germline V and J ends were trimmed by 2 bases and 4 bases, with 5 bases remaining between them. In germline, CDR1 is SEHNR, CDR2 FQNEAQ (reference sequence). A multiplex PCR was run with 60 Vbeta primers and 13 Jbeta primers. The data were produced by immunoSEQ multiplex PCR, yet TCRdb's version contains in-frame clones alone and is incomplete. The top ten hold over 0.5% of the sample, which has some 200,000 clones, around 80% seen once. This TCR was recovered from a woman aged 40-49 years in good health and CMV-seronegative. This chain connects TRBV7-9 to TRBJ1-1; D ambiguous. The sample taken for sequencing was PBMCs. CDR3 in amino acids: CASSLPGTEAFF. The CDR3 DNA is TGTGCCAGCAGCTTACCAGGCACTGAAGCTTTCTTT. Together with reference TRBV7-9 and TRBJ1-1, the CDR3 gives the full variable domain: DTGVSQNPRHKITKRGQNVTFRCDPISEHNRLYWYRQTLGQGPEFLTYFQNEAQLEKSRLLSDRFSAERPKGSFSTLEIQRTEQGDSAMYLCASSLPGTEAFFGQGTRLTVV.